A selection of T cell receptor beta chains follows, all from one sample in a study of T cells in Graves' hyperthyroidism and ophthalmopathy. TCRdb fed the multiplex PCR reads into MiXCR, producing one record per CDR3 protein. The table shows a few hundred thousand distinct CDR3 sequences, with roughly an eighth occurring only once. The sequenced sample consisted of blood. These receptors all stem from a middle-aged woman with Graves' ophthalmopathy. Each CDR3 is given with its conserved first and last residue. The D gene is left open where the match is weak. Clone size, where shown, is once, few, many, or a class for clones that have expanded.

TGTGCCAGCAGTCCAGGACAGGGGGCCTCCTATGGCTACACCTTC	CASSPGQGASYGYTF	TRBJ1-2	many	TRBD1	TRBV2
TGTGCCAGCAGTTACTCGATCTTTTCCTACCAGCAGTACTTC	CASSYSIFSYQQYF	TRBJ2-7	NA	NA	TRBV6-2/TRBV6-3
TGTGCCAGCAGCTATCAACGGGGACAGGGCCGCTTAGAGACCCAGTACTTC	CASSYQRGQGRLETQYF	TRBJ2-5	many	TRBD1	TRBV11-2
TGTGCCAGCACCACGACAGATATAAACTATGGCTACACCTTC	CASTTTDINYGYTF	TRBJ1-2	many	NA	TRBV6-1
TGTGCCAGCAGCTTTGCGGGAGGGCCTGGATATGAGCAGTTCTTC	CASSFAGGPGYEQFF	TRBJ2-1	NA	TRBD2	TRBV11-2
TGTGCCAGTTCCCGAGCGGGAAGCACAGATACGCAGTATTTT	CASSRAGSTDTQYF	TRBJ2-3	NA	TRBD2	TRBV19
TGTGCCATCAGTGAAGGGGGACTAGCGGGGGATGAGCAGTTCTTC	CAISEGGLAGDEQFF	TRBJ2-1	many	TRBD2	TRBV10-3
TGCGCCAGCAGTGAGAGGTACGAGAACACTGAAGCTTTCTTT	CASSERYENTEAFF	TRBJ1-1	once	NA	TRBV10-2
TGCAGCGTGAGCCCCCGGGACTCTGGAAACACCATATATTTT	CSVSPRDSGNTIYF	TRBJ1-3	NA	NA	TRBV29-1
TGTGCCAGCAGTTTTGGGCCTAGCGGGAGTTCTAGCACAGATACGCAGTATTTT	CASSFGPSGSSSTDTQYF	TRBJ2-3	many	TRBD2	TRBV12-3/TRBV12-4
TGTGCCAGCAGCTTAGTAGGAGGTGAGCAGTTCTTC	CASSLVGGEQFF	TRBJ2-1	many	NA	TRBV7-8
TGTGCCAGCAGGGACTTTTTGACAGGGGCCTTCGGCGGCTACACCTTC	CASRDFLTGAFGGYTF	TRBJ1-2	many	TRBD1	TRBV2
TGCGCCAGCAGCTTGGAAATGGTGATAGGCAATGAGCAGTTCTTC	CASSLEMVIGNEQFF	TRBJ2-1	many	NA	TRBV5-1
TGTGCCAGCAGCTCCGGACAGGCGAGCTCCTATAATTCACCCCTCCACTTT	CASSSGQASSYNSPLHF	TRBJ1-6	NA	TRBD1	TRBV7-9
TGTGCCAGCAGCTTAGTGACAGGGGTCTCCATTCCTGAAGCTTTCTTT	CASSLVTGVSIPEAFF	TRBJ1-1	many	TRBD1	TRBV11-2
TGTGCCAGCGCCCCAAGGACAGGGGATCAGCCCCAGCATTTT	CASAPRTGDQPQHF	TRBJ1-5	NA	TRBD1	TRBV2
TGCAGCGTTCACGGCGGGGCCAACGTCCTGACTTTC	CSVHGGANVLTF	TRBJ2-6	NA	NA	TRBV29-1
TGTGCCAGCAGGACCGGGACAGGTCAGCCCCAGCATTTT	CASRTGTGQPQHF	TRBJ1-5	many	TRBD1	TRBV2
TGTGCCAGCAGGGAGGGAGACAGGGGAGGAACTGAAGCTTTCTTT	CASREGDRGGTEAFF	TRBJ1-1	many	TRBD1	TRBV2
TGTGCCAGCAGTGGCGGGAGGGTCAATGAGCAGTTCTTC	CASSGGRVNEQFF	TRBJ2-1	NA	TRBD2	TRBV7-3
TGCAGTGCTAGAGACTGGACAGGGTATGGCTACACCTTC	CSARDWTGYGYTF	TRBJ1-2	many	TRBD1	TRBV20-1
TGTGCCAGTAAGCAGACTAGCGGGTTGTACAATGAGCAGTTCTTC	CASKQTSGLYNEQFF	TRBJ2-1	many	TRBD2	TRBV19
TGTGCCAGCAGCCTGACTAGCGGGGGGGCTAATACGCAGTATTTT	CASSLTSGGANTQYF	TRBJ2-3	many	TRBD2	TRBV7-2
TGTGCCAGCAGCTCTTCGGGACAGGGTCAGGAAAAACTGTTTTTT	CASSSSGQGQEKLFF	TRBJ1-4	many	TRBD1	TRBV3-1
TGTGCCAGCAGTTTCTACGGGTACGAGCAGTACTTC	CASSFYGYEQYF	TRBJ2-7	many	NA	TRBV12-3/TRBV12-4
TGTGCCAGCAGCCAAATTAAGATTCTAGCGGGACAGGGTTTGGGGGAGCTGTTTTTT	CASSQIKILAGQGLGELFF	TRBJ2-2	NA	NA	TRBV11-2
TGTGCCAGCAGTTTTCCAAGCCAAGGGAGCTCCTACAATGAGCAGTTCTTC	CASSFPSQGSSYNEQFF	TRBJ2-1	many	NA	TRBV28
TGTGCCACCCAACTAGCGGGAGTTTCCAATGAGCAGTTCTTC	CATQLAGVSNEQFF	TRBJ2-1	NA	TRBD2	TRBV6-1
TGTGCCAGCAGTTCCCAGTGGGAGGGCCCCAACAATGAGCAGTTCTTC	CASSSQWEGPNNEQFF	TRBJ2-1	many	TRBD2	TRBV27
TGTGCCAGCAGCCAAGGGTCCAGTCCGGGGAAATGGGAGCAGTACTTC	CASSQGSSPGKWEQYF	TRBJ2-7	many	NA	TRBV14
TGTGCCAGCAGCTTAAAGGACAGATCAGGGAACGAGCAGTACTTC	CASSLKDRSGNEQYF	TRBJ2-7	many	NA	TRBV7-9
TGTGCCAGCAGGTCGACAGTTTTCTACGAGCAGTACTTC	CASRSTVFYEQYF	TRBJ2-7	many	NA	TRBV12-3/TRBV12-4
TGCGCCAGCAGCTCGTCGACAGGGCACTATGGCTACACCTTC	CASSSSTGHYGYTF	TRBJ1-2	NA	TRBD1	TRBV5-1